One sample yielded the 28 T cell receptor beta chains listed below, sequenced in a study of identical twins. TCRdb independently ran MiXCR on the 5' RACE reads; one entry per CDR3 protein. Altogether 1.5 million to 2 million distinct CDR3 sequences are present, about 32% being singletons, with the ten largest covering under 0.35%. The source material was cord blood. Source of these receptors: a newborn girl in good health.

In this sample, this clonotype turned up a few times. The chain uses TRBV7-9 and TRBJ1-4; D possibly corresponds to TRBD1 (5 bases). CDR3 length equals 15 residues. Germline V gives CDR1 SEHNR, CDR2 FQNEAQ (reference sequence). Trimming took off 4 bases at V and 4 bases at J, with 13 bases between the two ends. The CDR3 nucleotides are TGTGCCAGCAGCTACGACAGACAGCGTAATGAAAAACTGTTTTTT. Residues: CASSYDRQRNEKLFF. Full variable domain (remainder filled in from reference TRBV7-9 and TRBJ1-4): DTGVSQNPRHKITKRGQNVTFRCDPISEHNRLYWYRQTLGQGPEFLTYFQNEAQLEKSRLLSDRFSAERPKGSFSTLEIQRTEQGDSAMYLCASSYDRQRNEKLFFGSGTQLSVL.

A few counts support this clonotype. CDR3 in DNA: TGTGCCAGCAGTACACCGGGACTAGCGGATACGCAGTATTTT. This codes for CASSTPGLADTQYF. The genes are TRBV12-3 or TRBV12-4 and TRBJ2-3; TRBD2 matches 10 bases. After removal of 5 bases from V and 6 bases from J, the junction contained 5 bases not matched to a gene. The length of the CDR3 is 14 residues.

This chain connects TRBV20-1 to TRBJ2-7; D is possibly TRBD2 (5 bases). The germline CDR1 and CDR2 sequences are DFQATT and SNEGSKA (reference sequence). The CDR3 contains 15 residues. The V end was cut by 0 bases, the J end by 7 bases, with 19 bases between. Here the CDR3 DNA reads TGCAGTGCTAGAGATCCGGGAAAGACCAGCAATGAGCAGTACTTC. It specifies CSARDPGKTSNEQYF.

This rearrangement joins TRBV5-5 to TRBJ1-6; no firm D call. Germline lookup yields CDR1 SGHKS and CDR2 YYEKEE (reference sequence). This CDR3 comprises 16 residues. The V end lost 4 bases, the J end lost 9 bases, and 20 bases lay between the germline ends. The CDR3 DNA follows: TGTGCCAGCAGCAATGGACCCGCTATATGGATTTCACCCCTCCACTTT. Protein product: CASSNGPAIWISPLHF.

This clonotype came up a few times. The CDR3 region is CASSWRDSLEETQYF. DNA for the CDR3: TGTGCCAGCAGTTGGCGGGACTCCTTAGAAGAGACCCAGTACTTC. The chain couples TRBV12-3 or TRBV12-4 to TRBJ2-5; tentatively, D is TRBD2 (6 bases). The CDR3 spans 15 residues. The V and J ends lost 4 bases and 3 bases respectively, with 15 bases between them.

The chain links TRBV20-1 to TRBJ1-5, with D uncertain. V lost 4 bases and J lost 7, with 11 bases in between. This CDR3 is built from 12 residues. Germline V lookup: CDR1 DFQATT, CDR2 SNEGSKA (reference sequence). The CDR3 coding sequence is TGCAGTGCTACAGCTGGAGGGCAGCCCCAGCATTTT. This encodes CSATAGGQPQHF.

The chain is built from TRBV12-3 or TRBV12-4 and TRBJ2-1, with D uncertain. CDR3 length: 13 amino acids. V lost 3 bases and J 5 bases, leaving 8 bases between the germline ends. CDR3 nucleotide sequence: TGTGCCAGCAGTTTCGGCACGGACAATGAGCAGTTCTTC. Protein: CASSFGTDNEQFF.

The V and J genes are TRBV24-1 and TRBJ1-5; a possible D gene is TRBD1 (6 bases). The CDR3 is 19 amino acids. Trimming took off 0 bases at V and 4 bases at J, with 21 bases between the two ends. The germline gives CDR1 KGHDR, CDR2 SFDVKD. CDR3 nucleotide sequence: TGTGCCACCAGTGATTTGCAAGGCAAGGGGGAACCTGTAAATCAGCCCCAGCATTTT. Its protein is CATSDLQGKGEPVNQPQHF.

The sample holds a few counts of this clonotype. J is TRBJ2-1 and V is TRBV6-1; 12 nucleotides align to TRBD2. From germline, CDR1 is MNHNS and CDR2 SASEGT. This CDR3 has 18 amino acids. J was trimmed by 1 base and V by 9 bases; bases with no gene match: 13. CDR3 sequence (DNA): TGTGCCAGACTTTTGACTAGCGGGAGCTCTTGGTCCTACAATGAGCAGTTCTTC. It yields the protein CARLLTSGSSWSYNEQFF.

The rearrangement joins TRBV12-3 or TRBV12-4 to TRBJ2-3, with D possibly matching TRBD1 (7 bases). The CDR3 is 16 residues long. Trimming pared 6 bases from V and 4 bases from J, leaving 20 bases between. CDR3 in amino acids: CASSRPRGVWADTQYF. CDR3 bases: TGTGCCAGCAGCCGCCCCAGGGGGGTTTGGGCAGATACGCAGTATTTT.

The J gene is TRBJ2-5, the V gene TRBV5-1, with 9 bases that match TRBD2. The assigned J gene may be wrong: the sequence end matches TRBJ2-7 better. The germline gives CDR1 SGHRS, CDR2 YFSETQ. The CDR3 consists of 15 residues. The CDR3 loop reads CASSPVVSGSYEQYF. As DNA, the CDR3 is TGCGCCAGCAGCCCCGTTGTTAGCGGGAGCTACGAGCAGTACTTC.

This chain links TRBV10-3 with TRBJ2-7, with 9 bases matching TRBD1. Germline V CDR1 and CDR2: ENHRY, SYGVKD. Germline trimming cut 5 bases from V and 7 bases from J; bases unmatched to any gene: 15. The CDR3 length is 16 residues. The CDR3 region is CAISLDRGVSYNEQYF. In DNA, the CDR3 is TGTGCCATCAGTTTGGACAGGGGAGTCTCCTACAATGAGCAGTACTTC.

The rearrangement joins TRBV24-1 to TRBJ2-3; the match to TRBD2 covers 10 bases. After removal of 3 bases from V and 4 bases from J, the junction contained 6 bases not matched to a gene. The V gene's germline CDR1 is KGHDR and CDR2 SFDVKD. CDR3 length: 16 residues. CDR3 in DNA: TGTGCCACCAGTGATCGTCCCGGGACTAGCGCAGATACGCAGTATTTT. It is translated as CATSDRPGTSADTQYF.

Notes on this clonotype: One junction end disagrees with the germline gene, perhaps due to a read error. The chain couples TRBV12-3 or TRBV12-4 to TRBJ2-3; maybe TRBD2 (6 bases). This CDR3 has 15 amino acids. The CDR3 reads CASSDNSGSTDAQYF. The DNA of the CDR3 is TGTGCCAGTTCGGATAATAGCGGAAGCACAGATGCGCAGTATTTT.

Points on this clonotype: Its ends do not fully match the called genes, so a read error is possible. This sequence joins TRBV5-1 and TRBJ2-3; 7 nucleotides line up with TRBD2. Germline V gene lookup returns CDR1 SGHRS and CDR2 YFSETQ. The CDR3 runs to 14 residues. The CDR3 DNA reads as TGCGCCGGCAGCTTGGAACGGGGGGTAGATACGCAGTATTTT. Its translation: CAGSLERGVDTQYF.

The chain employs TRBV12-3 or TRBV12-4 and TRBJ1-1; 7 nucleotides agree with TRBD1. Trimming removed 6 bases from V and 7 bases from J; junction bases left unmatched: 2. CDR3 length: 11 amino acids. The CDR3 loop is CASRNRGEAFF. The DNA of the CDR3 is TGTGCCAGCAGGAACAGGGGTGAAGCTTTCTTT.

The sample holds many counts of this clonotype. The chain uses TRBV20-1 and TRBJ1-2, with 7 bases matching TRBD1. There are 11 residues in the CDR3. V lost 7 bases, J lost 7 bases, and 6 bases stayed unmatched. Germline V gene data show CDR1 as DFQATT and CDR2 as SNEGSKA (reference sequence). This CDR3 reads CSGQGVTGYTF. In DNA form, the CDR3 reads TGCAGTGGACAGGGTGTTACTGGCTACACCTTC.

This sequence joins TRBV6-1 and TRBJ1-1, with TRBD1 matching over 8 bases. With V trimmed by 4 bases and J by 3 bases, 7 bases remained unmatched. CDR1 MNHNS and CDR2 SASEGT come from the germline V gene. The CDR3 is 15 amino acids. The CDR3 sequence: CASSAFRGRDTEAFF. The DNA of the CDR3 is TGTGCCAGCAGTGCTTTCAGGGGGCGCGACACTGAAGCTTTCTTT.

This chain uses TRBV24-1 with TRBJ2-1, with 11 bases matching TRBD2. The CDR3 has 13 amino acids. The germline CDR1 and CDR2 sequences are KGHDR and SFDVKD. V lost 4 bases, J lost 10 bases, and 2 bases stayed unmatched. CDR3 in amino acids: CATSERLAGEQFF. CDR3 bases: TGTGCCACCAGTGAGCGACTAGCGGGAGAGCAGTTCTTC.

This clonotype was seen ten or more times. Just one base apart from a much larger clone, this may be a read error. The chain couples TRBV5-1 to TRBJ2-1, with D hard to call. The V gene's germline CDR1 is SGHRS and CDR2 YFSETQ. CDR3 length: 12 residues. As DNA, the CDR3 is TGTGCCAGCAGCTTAGGGTTCAATGAGCAGTTCTTC. This encodes CASSLGFNEQFF.

The chain carries TRBV6-1 and TRBJ1-5, with 7 nucleotides matching TRBD1. V was pared by 3 bases and J by 2 bases, with 7 bases of the junction left unmatched. The germline V gene encodes CDR1 MNHNS and CDR2 SASEGT. The CDR3 loop spans 16 amino acids. The CDR3: CASSDNEQGRNQPQHF. The CDR3 DNA reads as TGTGCCAGCAGTGATAACGAACAGGGGCGCAATCAGCCCCAGCATTTT.

The CDR3 region has the DNA TGTGCCAGCAGCCGAAGCGGTAGCAGAGACTACAATGAGCAGTTCTTC. Amino acids: CASSRSGSRDYNEQFF. The chain combines TRBV4-2 with TRBJ2-1, with a possible D match to TRBD2 (5 bases). The V gene's germline CDR1 is LGHNA and CDR2 YNFKEQ. V was pared by 4 bases and J by 3 bases, with 16 bases between. This CDR3 is 16 amino acids long.

This clonotype was detected ten times or more. V and J are TRBV5-1 and TRBJ2-5; 8 nucleotides line up with TRBD1. This CDR3 spans 14 amino acids. The germline CDR1 and CDR2 sequences are SGHRS and YFSETQ. The trim removed 5 bases at V and 3 bases at J, leaving 6 bases unmatched. CDR3 nucleotides: TGCGCCAGCAGACCGGGACAGGTTGAAGAGACCCAGTACTTC. It translates to CASRPGQVEETQYF.

The CDR3 coding sequence is TGTGCCAGCAGCCAAGATTGGGGGGGCTATAGCAATCAGCCCCAGCATTTT. This codes for CASSQDWGGYSNQPQHF. The chain carries TRBV4-2 and TRBJ1-5; D might be TRBD1 (6 bases). The V and J ends lost 0 bases and 0 bases respectively, with 12 bases between them. Germline CDR1 reads LGHNA; CDR2 reads YNFKEQ. The CDR3 consists of 17 residues.

J is TRBJ2-3 and V is TRBV7-9; D is tentatively TRBD1 or TRBD2 (6 bases each). The V end lost 2 bases, the J end lost 0 bases, and 15 bases lay between the germline ends. The germline gives CDR1 SEHNR, CDR2 FQNEAQ (reference sequence). The CDR3 runs to 17 residues. CDR3 residues: CASSLFMGGSSTDTQYF. CDR3 DNA sequence: TGTGCCAGCAGCTTATTCATGGGGGGCTCGAGCACAGATACGCAGTATTTT.

Turning to this clonotype: One junction end does not reproduce the germline sequence, and a read error may be involved. The chain employs TRBV28 and TRBJ2-7, with 7 bases aligning to TRBD1. The CDR3 consists of 13 residues. The germline V gene has CDR1 MDHEN and CDR2 SYDVKM. The CDR3 region is CAGSRTGVYEQYF. The CDR3 DNA sequence: TGTGCCGGCAGTCGAACAGGGGTCTACGAGCAGTACTTC.

A few counts support this clonotype. The J gene is TRBJ1-1, the V gene TRBV20-1; D is uncertain. Per the germline V gene, CDR1 is DFQATT and CDR2 is SNEGSKA (reference sequence). This CDR3 is built from 11 residues. The ends were cut back, 3 bases at V and 6 bases at J, with 8 bases in the middle. As DNA, the CDR3 is TGCAGTGCTAGCCCAGGATCTGAAGCTTTCTTT. This sequence encodes CSASPGSEAFF.

The chain is built from TRBV7-2 and TRBJ1-4; 8 positions match TRBD1. Germline trimming cut 7 bases from V and 6 bases from J; bases unmatched to any gene: 13. Germline V lookup: CDR1 SGHTA, CDR2 FQGNSA. CDR3 length equals 16 residues. CDR3 nucleotide sequence: TGTGCCAGCAACCAATTTGCAGGGGGCTCGGATGAAAAACTGTTTTTT. Residues: CASNQFAGGSDEKLFF.